The clone carrying this TCR beta chain was counted ten times or more. The antigen is undetermined. This specimen belongs to a study of glioma-infiltrating T cells. With 4 bases removed from V and 10 bases from J, the gap between germline ends came to 23 bases. This CDR3 comprises 15 residues. CDR1 and CDR2 from the germline V gene are SGHRS and YFSETQ. Study-wide points: Tissue-blood divergence was below expectation in non-neoplastic patients, above in gliomas. Very few CDR3 sequences were shared between tissue and blood.

The iRepertoire nested amplicon-rescue multiplex PCR amplified TCR alpha and beta CDR3s from RNA. For one-step reverse transcription and amplification, roughly 100-400 ng of tissue mRNA or PBMC total RNA was used. From the multiplex PCR reads, TCRdb called clonotypes with MiXCR, one entry per CDR3 protein. The sample includes about 89,000 distinct CDR3 sequences, 20% to 25% seen only once; the top ten take more than 6.5%. This sequence joins TRBV5-1 and TRBJ2-5; D assignment may be TRBD1 or TRBD2 (5 bases each). The TCR sequence derives from a human donor with low-grade glioma or glioblastoma, undergoing nonglioma brain surgery, or in good health (not recorded which). The sequenced sample consisted of glioma tissue, nonneoplastic brain tissue, or PBMCs (not recorded which). For the CDR3, the DNA is TGCGCCAGCAGCCCGTGGGGGACGTCCAGCGTAGACCAGTACTTC. Residues: CASSPWGTSSVDQYF. Using reference TRBV5-1 and TRBJ2-5 for the parts outside the CDR3, the full variable domain is KAGVTQTPRYLIKTRGQQVTLSCSPISGHRSVSWYQQTPGQGLQFLFEYFSETQRNKGNFPGRFSGRQFSNSRSEMNVSTLELGDSALYLCASSPWGTSSVDQYFGPGTRLLVL.